The clone carrying this T cell receptor (beta chain) was seen only once. What it binds is not known. This sample was included in a study of cytomegalovirus exposure and HLA in healthy donors. Across the study: Sequencing of about 179 million T cells in an earlier analysis found about 120 million unique TCR beta sequences.

The PCR employed 60 Vbeta primers together with 13 Jbeta primers. Assay: immunoSEQ multiplex PCR; the TCRdb copy retains only in-frame clones and omits some. The sample records 180,000 or so clones, roughly 77% being singletons. V shed 3 bases, J shed 4 bases, and the junction held 12 bases outside the gene matches. The CDR3 loop spans 17 amino acids. In germline, CDR1 is LGHNA, CDR2 YSLEER. Study-level findings and limits: It was shown in a later analysis that HLA-associated TCR beta chains were more clonally expanded than other, equally common chains.

The receptor was isolated from a woman aged 25-40 years in good health and CMV-seronegative. Sequencing input: PBMCs. The chain uses TRBV4-3 and TRBJ1-2; 9 bases agree with TRBD1. For the CDR3, the DNA is TGCGCCAGCAGCCATCTCAGGACAGGGGCAGAGAGCTATGGCTACACCTTC. Amino acid sequence: CASSHLRTGAESYGYTF.